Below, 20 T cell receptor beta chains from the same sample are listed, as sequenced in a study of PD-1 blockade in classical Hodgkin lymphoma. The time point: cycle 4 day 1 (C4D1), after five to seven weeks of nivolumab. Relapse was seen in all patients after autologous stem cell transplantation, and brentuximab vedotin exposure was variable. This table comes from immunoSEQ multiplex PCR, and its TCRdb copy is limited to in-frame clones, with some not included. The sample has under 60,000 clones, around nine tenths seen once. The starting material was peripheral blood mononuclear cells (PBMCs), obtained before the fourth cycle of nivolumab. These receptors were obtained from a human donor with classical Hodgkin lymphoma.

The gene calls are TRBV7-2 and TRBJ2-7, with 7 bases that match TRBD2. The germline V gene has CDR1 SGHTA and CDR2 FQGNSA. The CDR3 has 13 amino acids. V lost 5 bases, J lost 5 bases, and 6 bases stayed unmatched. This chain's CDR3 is CASSPPGGNEQYF. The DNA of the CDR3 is TGTGCCAGCAGCCCCCCCGGGGGGAACGAGCAGTACTTC.

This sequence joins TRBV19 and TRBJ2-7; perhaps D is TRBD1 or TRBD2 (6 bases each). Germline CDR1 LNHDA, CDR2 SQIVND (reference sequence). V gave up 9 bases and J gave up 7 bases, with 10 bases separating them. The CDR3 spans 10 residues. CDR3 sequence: CASQGGEQYF. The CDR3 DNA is TGTGCCAGCCAAGGGGGGGAGCAGTACTTC. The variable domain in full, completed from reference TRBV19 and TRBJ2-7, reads DGGITQSPKYLFRKEGQNVTLSCEQNLNHDAMYWYRQDPGQGLRLIYYSQIVNDFQKGDIAEGYSVSREKKESFPLTVTSAQKNPTAFYLCASQGGEQYFGPGTRLTVT.

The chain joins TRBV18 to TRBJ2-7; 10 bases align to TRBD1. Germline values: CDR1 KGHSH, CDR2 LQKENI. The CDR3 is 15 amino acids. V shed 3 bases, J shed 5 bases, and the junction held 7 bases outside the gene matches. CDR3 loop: CASSPGTGDGHEQYF. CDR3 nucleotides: TGTGCCAGCTCACCTGGGACAGGGGATGGCCACGAGCAGTACTTC.

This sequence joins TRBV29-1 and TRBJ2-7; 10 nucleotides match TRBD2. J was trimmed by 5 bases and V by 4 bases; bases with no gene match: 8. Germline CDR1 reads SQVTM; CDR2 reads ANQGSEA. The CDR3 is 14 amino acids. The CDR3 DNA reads TGCAGCGTTGTAAGAGCGGGAGGGCGGGACGAGCAGTACTTC. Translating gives CSVVRAGGRDEQYF.

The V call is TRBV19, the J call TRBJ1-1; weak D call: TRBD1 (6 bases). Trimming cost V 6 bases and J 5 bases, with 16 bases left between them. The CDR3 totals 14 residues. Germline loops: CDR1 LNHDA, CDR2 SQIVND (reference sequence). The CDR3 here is CASSQQGMRTEAFF. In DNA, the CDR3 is TGTGCCAGTAGCCAACAGGGTATGCGGACTGAAGCTTTCTTT.

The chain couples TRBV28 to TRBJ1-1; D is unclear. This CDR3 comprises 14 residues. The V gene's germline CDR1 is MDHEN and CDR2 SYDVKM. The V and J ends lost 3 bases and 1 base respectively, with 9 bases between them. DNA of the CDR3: TGTGCCAGCAGTTTGACAACCCGGAACACTGAAGCTTTCTTT. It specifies CASSLTTRNTEAFF.

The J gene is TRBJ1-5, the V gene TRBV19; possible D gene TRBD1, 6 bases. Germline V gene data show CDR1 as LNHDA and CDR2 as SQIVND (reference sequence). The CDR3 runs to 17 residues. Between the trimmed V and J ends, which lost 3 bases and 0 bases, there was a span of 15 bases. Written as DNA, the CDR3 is TGTGCCAGTAGTATCTGGACAGTGTTCGATAGCAATCAGCCCCAGCATTTT. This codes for CASSIWTVFDSNQPQHF.

Here the CDR3 reads CASSLFRVGLTGELFF. The CDR3 nucleotides read TGTGCCAGCAGTTTATTCCGGGTTGGCCTGACCGGGGAGCTGTTTTTT. V is TRBV27 and J is TRBJ2-2, with D unresolved. Looked up from germline, CDR1 is MNHEY and CDR2 is SMNVEV (reference sequence). The length of the CDR3 is 16 residues. Trimming stripped 1 base from V and 5 bases from J, with 14 bases between.

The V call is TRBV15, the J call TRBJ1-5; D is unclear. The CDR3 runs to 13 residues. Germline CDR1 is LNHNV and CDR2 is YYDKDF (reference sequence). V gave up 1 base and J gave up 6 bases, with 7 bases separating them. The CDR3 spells CATSRGNTQPQHF. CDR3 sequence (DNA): TGTGCCACCAGCAGAGGAAACACTCAGCCCCAGCATTTT.

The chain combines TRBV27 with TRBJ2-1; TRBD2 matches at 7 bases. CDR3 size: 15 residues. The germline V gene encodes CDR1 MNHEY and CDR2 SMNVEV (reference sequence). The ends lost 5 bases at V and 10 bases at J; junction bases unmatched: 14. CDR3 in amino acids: CASSIEAGVGWEQFF. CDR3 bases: TGTGCCAGCAGTATCGAGGCGGGAGTAGGCTGGGAGCAGTTCTTC.

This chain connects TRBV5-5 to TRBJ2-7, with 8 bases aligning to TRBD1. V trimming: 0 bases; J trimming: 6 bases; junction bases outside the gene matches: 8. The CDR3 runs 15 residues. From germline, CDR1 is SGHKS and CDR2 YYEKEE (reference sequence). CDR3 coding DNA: TGTGCCAGCAGCTTGGTTCCGGACAGGGTTCGCGAGCAGTACTTC. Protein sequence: CASSLVPDRVREQYF.

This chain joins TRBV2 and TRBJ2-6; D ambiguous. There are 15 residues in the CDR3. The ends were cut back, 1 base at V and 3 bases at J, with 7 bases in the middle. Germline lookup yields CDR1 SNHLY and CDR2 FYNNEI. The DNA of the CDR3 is TGTGCCAGCAGTGAAGGGTGGGTTGGGGCCAACGTCCTGACTTTC. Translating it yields CASSEGWVGANVLTF.

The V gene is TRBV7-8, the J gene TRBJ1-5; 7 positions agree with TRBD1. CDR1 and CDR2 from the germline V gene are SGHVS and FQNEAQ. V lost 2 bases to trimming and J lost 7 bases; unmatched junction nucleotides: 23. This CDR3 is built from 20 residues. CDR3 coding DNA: TGTGCCAGCAGCTTATTAGTTGCGCGGACAGGTCGGGGCGGGTACCAGCCCCAGCATTTT. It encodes CASSLLVARTGRGGYQPQHF.

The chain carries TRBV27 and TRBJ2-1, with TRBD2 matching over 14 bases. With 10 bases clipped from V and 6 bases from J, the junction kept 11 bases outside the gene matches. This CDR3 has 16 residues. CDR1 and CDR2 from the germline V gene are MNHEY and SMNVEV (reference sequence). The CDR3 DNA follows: TGTGCCACCCGACTAGCGGGAGGGCCGTTTCCCAATGAGCAGTTCTTC. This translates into CATRLAGGPFPNEQFF.

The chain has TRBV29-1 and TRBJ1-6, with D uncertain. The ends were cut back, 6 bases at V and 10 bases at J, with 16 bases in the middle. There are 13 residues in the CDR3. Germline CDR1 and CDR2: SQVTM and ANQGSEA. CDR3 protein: CSVRPEGGSPLHF. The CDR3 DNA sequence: TGCAGCGTCAGACCCGAGGGAGGATCACCCCTCCACTTT.

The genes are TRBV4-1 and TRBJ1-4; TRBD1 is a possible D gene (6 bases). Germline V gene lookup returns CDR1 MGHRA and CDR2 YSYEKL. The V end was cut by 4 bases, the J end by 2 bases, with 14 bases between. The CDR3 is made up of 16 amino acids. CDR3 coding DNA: TGCGCCAGCAGCCGGGTACAGGGTGCCACTAATGAAAAACTGTTTTTT. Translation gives CASSRVQGATNEKLFF.

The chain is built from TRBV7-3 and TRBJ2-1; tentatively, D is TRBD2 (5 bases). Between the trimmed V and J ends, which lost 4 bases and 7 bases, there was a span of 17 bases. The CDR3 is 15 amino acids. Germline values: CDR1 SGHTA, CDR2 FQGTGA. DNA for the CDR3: TGTGCCAGCAGCTCGTCACTAGGTGGGCGGAATGAGCAGTTCTTC. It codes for CASSSSLGGRNEQFF.

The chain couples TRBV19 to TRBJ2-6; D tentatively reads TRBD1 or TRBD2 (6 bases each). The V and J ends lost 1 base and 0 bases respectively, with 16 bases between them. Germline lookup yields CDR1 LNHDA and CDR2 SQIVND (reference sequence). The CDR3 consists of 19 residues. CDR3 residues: CASSIAHREAPSGANVLTF. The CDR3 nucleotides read TGTGCCAGTAGTATAGCCCACAGGGAGGCACCCTCTGGGGCCAACGTCCTGACTTTC.

The CDR3 region has the DNA TGTGCCAGCAGTCCGCGGGGACAGGGGATCAGCGAGCAGTACTTC. Protein sequence: CASSPRGQGISEQYF. This rearrangement joins TRBV6-5 to TRBJ2-7; 10 bases are a match to TRBD1. Per the germline V gene, CDR1 is MNHEY and CDR2 is SVGAGI. The CDR3 has 15 amino acids. With 5 bases clipped from V and 6 bases from J, the junction kept 10 bases outside the gene matches.

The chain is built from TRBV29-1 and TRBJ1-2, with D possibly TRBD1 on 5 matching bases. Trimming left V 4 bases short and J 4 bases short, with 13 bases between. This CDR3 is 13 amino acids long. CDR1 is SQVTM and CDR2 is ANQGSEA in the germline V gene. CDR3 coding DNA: TGCAGCGTTGTGCCAGGGTTGAGCTATGGCTACACCTTC. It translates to CSVVPGLSYGYTF.